This passage covers 31 T cell receptor beta chains from one sample sequenced in a study of shared clonotypes between healthy human individuals. Profiled with immunoSEQ multiplex PCR; TCRdb holds only in-frame clones, not every one. Among millions of clones listed, 85% to 95% were seen once. The source material was naive CD4+ T cells sorted from blood. Subset given: CD45RA+ positively selected. These receptors were taken from a man in his late teens or twenties in good health.

The count of this clone is one. This chain uses TRBV11-2 with TRBJ1-2; D ambiguous. Trimming left V 5 bases short and J 8 bases short, with 15 bases between. CDR1 is SGHAT, CDR2 FQNNGV, per germline. CDR3 length equals 13 residues. CDR3 region: CASSRAREYGYTF. Here the CDR3 DNA reads TGTGCCAGCAGCCGCGCCCGGGAGTACGGCTACACCTTC.

The V and J genes are TRBV7-2 and TRBJ2-1; perhaps D is TRBD1 or TRBD2 (5 bases each). Trimming pared 1 base from V and 4 bases from J, leaving 17 bases between. The CDR3 length is 17 residues. The V gene's germline CDR1 is SGHTA and CDR2 FQGNSA. The CDR3 protein is CASSLGLDLGPYNEQFF. CDR3 DNA sequence: TGTGCCAGCAGCTTAGGCCTCGACTTGGGACCTTACAATGAGCAGTTCTTC.

The CDR3 region is CAWGGQGANYGYTF. Written as DNA, the CDR3 is TGTGCCTGGGGAGGACAGGGCGCTAACTATGGCTACACCTTC. This rearrangement joins TRBV30 to TRBJ1-2; 8 nucleotides agree with TRBD1. The CDR3 spans 14 residues. From germline, CDR1 is GTSNPN and CDR2 SVGIG (reference sequence). With 5 bases clipped from V and 0 bases from J, the junction kept 5 bases outside the gene matches.

The chain couples TRBV5-4 to TRBJ2-2; D not certain. The ends were cut back, 4 bases at V and 4 bases at J, with 8 bases in the middle. This CDR3 has 13 amino acids. CDR1 SGHNT and CDR2 YYREEE come from the germline V gene (reference sequence). CDR3 region: CASSLSSTGELFF. CDR3 DNA sequence: TGTGCCAGCAGCCTGAGCAGCACCGGGGAGCTGTTTTTT.

This clone was recorded once. The genes are TRBV11-2 and TRBJ2-1, with a tentative D call TRBD2 (5 bases). The CDR3 has 14 residues. The V end lost 3 bases, the J end lost 8 bases, and 14 bases lay between the germline ends. In germline, CDR1 is SGHAT, CDR2 FQNNGV. DNA of the CDR3: TGTGCCAGCAGCTTCCGGCTAGCTAGGGATGAGCAGTTCTTC. This translates into CASSFRLARDEQFF. The whole variable domain, filled in from reference TRBV11-2 and TRBJ2-1, reads EAGVAQSPRYKIIEKRQSVAFWCNPISGHATLYWYQQILGQGPKLLIQFQNNGVVDDSQLPKDRFSAERLKGVDSTLKIQPAKLEDSAVYLCASSFRLARDEQFFGPGTRLTVL.

This sequence joins TRBV18 and TRBJ1-1, with no clear D. Trimming cost V 2 bases and J 6 bases, with 7 bases left between them. Looked up from germline, CDR1 is KGHSH and CDR2 is LQKENI. The CDR3 length is 12 residues. The CDR3 DNA reads TGTGCCAGCTCACCAAGTAGGGCTGAAGCTTTCTTT. It codes for CASSPSRAEAFF. Full variable domain (outside the CDR3, taken from reference TRBV18 and TRBJ1-1): NAGVMQNPRHLVRRRGQEARLRCSPMKGHSHVYWYRQLPEEGLKFMVYLQKENIIDESGMPKERFSAEFPKEGPSILRIQQVVRGDSAAYFCASSPSRAEAFFGQGTRLTVV.

The rearrangement links TRBV4-1 to TRBJ1-6, with 8 bases identical to TRBD1. This CDR3 spans 18 amino acids. V lost 0 bases to trimming and J lost 6 bases; unmatched junction nucleotides: 10. The germline gives CDR1 MGHRA, CDR2 YSYEKL. The CDR3: CASSQEGQYGQGNSPLHF. As DNA, the CDR3 is TGCGCCAGCAGCCAAGAGGGTCAGTACGGACAGGGTAATTCACCCCTCCACTTT.

With respect to this clone: Different DNA sequences within this sample yield the same CDR3. This CDR3 reads CASSFRLAGGFSYEQYF. The CDR3 DNA reads as TGTGCCAGCAGCTTCCGACTAGCGGGGGGTTTCTCCTACGAGCAGTACTTC. The rearrangement links TRBV7-2 to TRBJ2-7, with 13 bases fitting TRBD2. The CDR3 contains 17 residues. J gave up 0 bases and V 3 bases, and 5 bases lay outside the gene matches. The germline V gene has CDR1 SGHTA and CDR2 FQGNSA.

Remarks on this clone: Within the sample, other DNA sequences also encode this same CDR3. The chain has TRBV11-2 and TRBJ1-5; TRBD1 might be the D (5 bases). The V and J ends lost 4 bases and 3 bases respectively, with 7 bases between them. Germline assignment: CDR1 SGHAT and CDR2 FQNNGV. There are 13 residues in the CDR3. CDR3: CASSSGTNQPQHF. In DNA, the CDR3 is TGTGCCAGCAGCTCCGGGACCAATCAGCCCCAGCATTTT.

The V gene is TRBV6-1, the J gene TRBJ2-5; 11 positions match TRBD2. The CDR3 contains 16 residues. The germline CDR1 and CDR2 sequences are MNHNS and SASEGT. Losses at the gene ends were 4 bases for V and 2 bases for J; bases not matched to a gene: 6. The CDR3 sequence is CASSVSGGAPQETQYF. Written as DNA, the CDR3 is TGTGCCAGCAGTGTTAGCGGGGGGGCCCCACAAGAGACCCAGTACTTC.

The chain carries TRBV29-1 and TRBJ1-4; D is unresolved. CDR3 length equals 15 residues. Germline assignment: CDR1 SQVTM and CDR2 ANQGSEA. The V and J ends lost 5 bases and 0 bases respectively, with 13 bases between them. The CDR3 loop reads CSVRAGLATNEKLFF. The CDR3 region has the DNA TGCAGCGTTCGAGCTGGGCTCGCAACTAATGAAAAACTGTTTTTT.

This sequence joins TRBV9 and TRBJ2-1, with TRBD2 as a possible D gene (5 bases). Per the germline V gene, CDR1 is SGDLS and CDR2 is YYNGEE. Trimming took off 4 bases at V and 8 bases at J, with 13 bases between the two ends. The CDR3 is 13 residues long. The DNA for the CDR3 is TGTGCCAGCAGCCCGAAGTCACTAGATGAGCAGTTCTTC. This translates into CASSPKSLDEQFF.

A single count supports this clone. The genes are TRBV28 and TRBJ1-5; D is uncertain. This CDR3 contains 14 residues. Germline-derived CDR1 and CDR2 are MDHEN and SYDVKM. Trimming pared 4 bases from V and 2 bases from J, leaving 9 bases between. The CDR3 bases are TGTGCCAGCAGTTCGACCTCGGGCAATCAGCCCCAGCATTTT. This gives the protein CASSSTSGNQPQHF.

CDR3 amino acids: CASSPFGGQLNTEAFF. CDR3 sequence (DNA): TGTGCCAGCTCACCCTTCGGGGGCCAGCTGAACACTGAAGCTTTCTTT. The rearrangement joins TRBV18 to TRBJ1-1, with D tentatively TRBD1 (6 bases). The CDR3 is 16 amino acids. The V end lost 3 bases, the J end lost 0 bases, and 14 bases lay between the germline ends. CDR1 and CDR2 (germline): KGHSH, LQKENI.

The genes are TRBV2 and TRBJ1-4, with 8 bases matching TRBD1. Per germline, CDR1 SNHLY and CDR2 FYNNEI. J gave up 2 bases and V 5 bases, and 4 bases lay outside the gene matches. CDR3 length: 15 residues. Here the CDR3 DNA reads TGTGCCAGCAGTTGGACAGGGAGTACTAATGAAAAACTGTTTTTT. It encodes CASSWTGSTNEKLFF.

The genes are TRBV2 and TRBJ2-7; D might be TRBD2 (5 bases). From germline, CDR1 is SNHLY and CDR2 FYNNEI. Between the trimmed V and J ends, which lost 4 bases and 7 bases, there was a span of 14 bases. The CDR3 runs 13 residues. DNA for the CDR3: TGTGCCAGCAGTGTATCAAGGGAGTGGGAGCAGTACTTC. Its protein is CASSVSREWEQYF.

V is TRBV2 and J is TRBJ2-2; the D is unclear. The CDR3 extends over 15 amino acids. Looked up from germline, CDR1 is SNHLY and CDR2 is FYNNEI. The V gene lost 6 bases and the J gene lost 0 bases, with 11 bases spanning the gap. The CDR3 loop is CASSRHPANTGELFF. The CDR3 DNA reads TGTGCCAGCAGCCGACACCCCGCGAACACCGGGGAGCTGTTTTTT. The entire variable domain, with the rest obtained from reference TRBV2 and TRBJ2-2, is as follows: EPEVTQTPSHQVTQMGQEVILRCVPISNHLYFYWYRQILGQKVEFLVSFYNNEISEKSEIFDDQFSVERPDGSNFTLKIRSTKLEDSAMYFCASSRHPANTGELFFGEGSRLTVL.

V and J are TRBV2 and TRBJ1-1, with 10 bases matching TRBD1. The V segment lost 8 bases and the J segment 1 base; nucleotides outside the gene matches: 4. The germline gives CDR1 SNHLY, CDR2 FYNNEI. The CDR3 sequence is 14 residues long. The CDR3 DNA reads TGTGCCAGCGAGGGACAGGGGCGGAACACTGAAGCTTTCTTT. This codes for CASEGQGRNTEAFF. The whole variable domain, filled in from reference TRBV2 and TRBJ1-1, reads EPEVTQTPSHQVTQMGQEVILRCVPISNHLYFYWYRQILGQKVEFLVSFYNNEISEKSEIFDDQFSVERPDGSNFTLKIRSTKLEDSAMYFCASEGQGRNTEAFFGQGTRLTVV.

The J gene is TRBJ2-1, the V gene TRBV4-1, with unresolved D. The CDR3 extends over 17 amino acids. The germline gives CDR1 MGHRA, CDR2 YSYEKL. V was pared by 4 bases and J by 7 bases, with 23 bases between. CDR3 amino acids: CASSPTIWATSQNEQFF. In nucleotides, the CDR3 is TGCGCCAGCAGCCCTACCATTTGGGCGACATCGCAGAATGAGCAGTTCTTC.

The chain is built from TRBV7-8 and TRBJ2-1, with TRBD2 identical over 12 bases. This CDR3 is 16 amino acids long. CDR1 and CDR2 (germline): SGHVS, FQNEAQ. V lost 1 base and J lost 7; bases outside the gene matches: 5. Here the CDR3 DNA reads TGTGCCAGCAGCTTAGGGCTAGCGGGGGGGCAAAATGAGCAGTTCTTC. It is translated as CASSLGLAGGQNEQFF.

J is TRBJ2-2 and V is TRBV5-1; the D gene is possibly TRBD2 (6 bases). The length of the CDR3 is 16 residues. Trimming took 3 bases from V and 7 from J, leaving 19 bases between them. Germline CDR1 SGHRS, CDR2 YFSETQ. The CDR3 DNA reads as TGCGCCAGCAGCTCCGGGACGGCGGGGAGAGGCGGGGAGCTGTTTTTT. Translated, it gives CASSSGTAGRGGELFF. Drawing the rest from reference TRBV5-1 and TRBJ2-2, the complete variable domain is KAGVTQTPRYLIKTRGQQVTLSCSPISGHRSVSWYQQTPGQGLQFLFEYFSETQRNKGNFPGRFSGRQFSNSRSEMNVSTLELGDSALYLCASSSGTAGRGGELFFGEGSRLTVL.

The V gene is TRBV5-1, the J gene TRBJ2-1; 9 nucleotides match TRBD1. With 2 bases clipped from V and 9 bases from J, the junction kept 9 bases outside the gene matches. Germline CDR1 is SGHRS and CDR2 is YFSETQ. CDR3 size: 15 residues. CDR3 nucleotide sequence: TGCGCCAGCAGCTTCCAGGACAGGGGATTTAGTGAGCAGTTCTTC. This encodes CASSFQDRGFSEQFF.

V is TRBV27 and J is TRBJ2-3; D is tentatively TRBD1 or TRBD2 (5 bases each). V was cut by 3 bases and J by 4 bases, with 14 bases left in between. This CDR3 has 15 residues. Looked up from germline, CDR1 is MNHEY and CDR2 is SMNVEV (reference sequence). The chain's CDR3 is CASSFQRGVADTQYF. The CDR3 DNA reads as TGTGCCAGCAGTTTTCAGAGGGGCGTGGCAGATACGCAGTATTTT.

The chain has TRBV10-1 and TRBJ2-7; TRBD2 agrees at 15 bases. J gave up 1 base and V 6 bases, and 10 bases lay outside the gene matches. The CDR3 sequence is 18 residues long. Germline loops: CDR1 WNHNN, CDR2 SYGVQD (reference sequence). The CDR3 reads CASSLGLAGGVTSYEQYF. The DNA for the CDR3 is TGCGCCAGCAGCCTGGGACTAGCGGGGGGAGTAACGTCCTACGAGCAGTACTTC.

V gene TRBV6-5 combines with J gene TRBJ1-1; D is perhaps TRBD1 (6 bases). The CDR3 extends over 13 amino acids. Germline V gene data show CDR1 as MNHEY and CDR2 as SVGAGI. Trimming cost V 8 bases and J 0 bases, with 10 bases left between them. The CDR3 DNA is TGTGCCAGCGGGAGGGACATGAACACTGAAGCTTTCTTT. This sequence encodes CASGRDMNTEAFF.

This chain joins TRBV19 and TRBJ2-7, with 10 bases fitting TRBD1. Germline loops: CDR1 LNHDA, CDR2 SQIVND (reference sequence). The CDR3 has 14 residues. V lost 7 bases to trimming and J lost 6 bases; unmatched junction nucleotides: 9. As DNA, the CDR3 is TGTGCCAGTAAACCGGGACAGGGGTCTACCGAGCAGTACTTC. It codes for CASKPGQGSTEQYF.

The chain combines TRBV19 with TRBJ2-5; D could derive from TRBD1 or TRBD2 (5 bases each). The CDR3 runs 15 residues. Trimming took 3 bases from V and 2 from J, leaving 13 bases between them. Per germline, CDR1 LNHDA and CDR2 SQIVND (reference sequence). The CDR3 nucleotides read TGTGCCAGTAGTATTGGGGGTCGGATTCAAGAGACCCAGTACTTC. As protein: CASSIGGRIQETQYF.

The chain carries TRBV6-5 and TRBJ1-5, with no clear D. Between the trimmed V and J ends, which lost 6 bases and 0 bases, there was a span of 6 bases. The CDR3 has 13 residues. Germline lookup yields CDR1 MNHEY and CDR2 SVGAGI. The CDR3 nucleotides read TGTGCCAGCAGAGGTAGTAGCAATCAGCCCCAGCATTTT. Its translation is CASRGSSNQPQHF.

This clone was observed once. The V and J genes are TRBV28 and TRBJ2-6; no clear D. The germline V gene encodes CDR1 MDHEN and CDR2 SYDVKM. V lost 1 base to trimming and J lost 0 bases, with 10 bases between them. CDR3 length equals 17 residues. CDR3 sequence (DNA): TGTGCCAGCAGTTTATTTACAGCTGCCTCTGGGGCCAACGTCCTGACTTTC. This translates into CASSLFTAASGANVLTF.

Note on this clone: Additional DNA sequences in this sample encode the identical CDR3. This sequence joins TRBV7-2 and TRBJ1-5; maybe TRBD1 (6 bases). The CDR3 loop spans 15 amino acids. CDR1 and CDR2 (germline): SGHTA, FQGNSA. The V and J ends lost 5 bases and 0 bases respectively, with 11 bases between them. The CDR3, as DNA: TGTGCCAGCAGCCTAGGGGGATCTAGCAATCAGCCCCAGCATTTT. Protein product: CASSLGGSSNQPQHF.

The chain uses TRBV5-4 and TRBJ1-2; no definite D call. This CDR3 is built from 14 residues. The V and J ends lost 0 bases and 7 bases respectively, with 13 bases between them. Per the germline V gene, CDR1 is SGHNT and CDR2 is YYREEE (reference sequence). CDR3 amino acids: CASSLGEIRFGYTF. CDR3 in DNA: TGTGCCAGCAGCTTGGGGGAAATCAGGTTTGGCTACACCTTC.